Included here is one TCR beta chain sequence, with context. Its antigen remains undetermined. Base qualities are not at hand, and no much larger clone is one base apart. The sample belongs to a study of control samples from healthy donors and cancer patients (dated by TCRdb to 2020 to 2021). The germline V end is reduced by 4 bases and the J end by 0 bases; junction bases left unmatched: 0. Reading from cysteine to phenylalanine, the CDR3 counts 14 amino acids. This entry keeps only the CDR3 DNA: 42 bases, framed from base 1. CDR1 and CDR2, per the germline V gene, are SGHTA and FQGNSA. Receptor libraries were prepared by the immunoSEQ multiplex PCR assay. TCRdb took this table from immuneACCESS and kept in-frame rearrangements with V and J called. Such tables lack part of the clones; where checked against another copy, unresolved V genes explain under half of the gap, and the rest is unexplained. The sample table shows about 130,000 clones, and roughly 94% are seen once. Of the sample, 13% to 15% falls within the top ten clones.

Sequencing was carried out using PBMCs. This clonotype was obtained from a man aged 55 to 69 with colorectal cancer. This chain is built from TRBV7-2 and TRBJ1-2; 9 nucleotides in the junction match TRBD1. The sequenced DNA is TGTGCCAGCAGCTGGACAGGGGCTAACTATGGCTACACCTTC. This encodes CASSWTGANYGYTF.